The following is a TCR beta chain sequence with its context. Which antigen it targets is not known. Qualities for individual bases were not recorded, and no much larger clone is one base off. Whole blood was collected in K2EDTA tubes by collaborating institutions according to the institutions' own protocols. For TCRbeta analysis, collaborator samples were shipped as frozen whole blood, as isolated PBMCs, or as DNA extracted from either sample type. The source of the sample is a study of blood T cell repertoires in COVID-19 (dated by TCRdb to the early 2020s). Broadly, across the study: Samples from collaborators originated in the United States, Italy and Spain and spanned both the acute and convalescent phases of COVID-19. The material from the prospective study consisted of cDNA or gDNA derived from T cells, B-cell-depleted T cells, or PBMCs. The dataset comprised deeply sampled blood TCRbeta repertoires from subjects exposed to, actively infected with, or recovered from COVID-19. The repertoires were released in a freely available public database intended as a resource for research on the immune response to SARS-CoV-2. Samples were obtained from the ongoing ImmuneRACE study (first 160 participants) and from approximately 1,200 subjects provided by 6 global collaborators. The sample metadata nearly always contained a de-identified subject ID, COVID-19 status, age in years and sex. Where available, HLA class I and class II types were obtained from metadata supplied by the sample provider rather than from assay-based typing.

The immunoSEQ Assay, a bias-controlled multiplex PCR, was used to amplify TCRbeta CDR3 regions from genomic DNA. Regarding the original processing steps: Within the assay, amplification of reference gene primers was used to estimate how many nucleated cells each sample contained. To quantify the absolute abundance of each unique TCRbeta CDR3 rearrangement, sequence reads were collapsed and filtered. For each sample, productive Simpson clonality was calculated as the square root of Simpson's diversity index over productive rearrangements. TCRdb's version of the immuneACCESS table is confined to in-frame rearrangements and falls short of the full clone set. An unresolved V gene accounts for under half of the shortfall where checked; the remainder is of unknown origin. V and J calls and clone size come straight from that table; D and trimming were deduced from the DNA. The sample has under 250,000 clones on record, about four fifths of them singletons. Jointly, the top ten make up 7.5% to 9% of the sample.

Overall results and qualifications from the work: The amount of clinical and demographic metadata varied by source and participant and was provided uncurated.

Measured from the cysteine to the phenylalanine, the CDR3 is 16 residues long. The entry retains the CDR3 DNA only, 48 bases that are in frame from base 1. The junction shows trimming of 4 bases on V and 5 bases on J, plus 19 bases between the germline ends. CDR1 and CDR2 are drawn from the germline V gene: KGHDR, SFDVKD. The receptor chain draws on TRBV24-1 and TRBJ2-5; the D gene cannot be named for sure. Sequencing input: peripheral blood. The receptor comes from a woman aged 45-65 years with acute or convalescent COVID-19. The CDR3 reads CATSDHGRQAWETQYF. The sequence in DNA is TGTGCCACCAGTGACCACGGCCGGCAGGCCTGGGAGACCCAGTACTTC.